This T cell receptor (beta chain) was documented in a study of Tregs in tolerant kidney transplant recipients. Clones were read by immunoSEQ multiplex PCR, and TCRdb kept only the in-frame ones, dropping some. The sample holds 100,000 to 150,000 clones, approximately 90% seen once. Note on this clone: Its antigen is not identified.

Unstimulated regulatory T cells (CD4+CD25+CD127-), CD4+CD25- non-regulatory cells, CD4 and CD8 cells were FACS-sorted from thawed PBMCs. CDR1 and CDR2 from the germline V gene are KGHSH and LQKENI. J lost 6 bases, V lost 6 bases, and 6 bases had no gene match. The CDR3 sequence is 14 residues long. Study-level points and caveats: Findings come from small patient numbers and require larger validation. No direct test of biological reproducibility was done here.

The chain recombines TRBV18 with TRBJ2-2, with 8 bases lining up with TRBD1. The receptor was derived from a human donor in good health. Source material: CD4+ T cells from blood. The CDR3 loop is CASSQGQGPGELFF. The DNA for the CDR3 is TGTGCCAGCTCTCAAGGACAGGGACCCGGGGAGCTGTTTTTT. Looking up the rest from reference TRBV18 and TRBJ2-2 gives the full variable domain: NAGVMQNPRHLVRRRGQEARLRCSPMKGHSHVYWYRQLPEEGLKFMVYLQKENIIDESGMPKERFSAEFPKEGPSILRIQQVVRGDSAAYFCASSQGQGPGELFFGEGSRLTVL.